This TCR beta chain is drawn from a study of T cell responses to AZD1222 COVID-19 vaccine. Study findings and constraints: Variant regions that are unmutated are reportedly the target of nearly half of spike-specific TCRs. Donors, mostly white British, included more females; clonal diversity was possibly underestimated. Two doses of AZD1222 preceded a rise in Spike-specific TCR breadth and depth.

With regard to this clone: What it binds is not known.

The CDR3 runs to 13 residues. Trimming took off 6 bases at V and 5 bases at J, with 10 bases between the two ends. TCRdb keeps only in-frame clones here, not all; method: immunoSEQ multiplex PCR. The sample lists 90,000 to 100,000 clones; less than 85% were seen once. The chain links TRBV12-3 or TRBV12-4 to TRBJ2-2, with D tentatively TRBD2 (7 bases). The TCR sequence derives from an adult who received the AZD1222 COVID-19 vaccine. Source: peripheral blood, taken 28 days after the second AZD1222 dose. The CDR3, as DNA: TGTGCCAGCAGGAGGGGGGGGACCGGGGAGCTGTTTTTT. This encodes CASRRGGTGELFF.